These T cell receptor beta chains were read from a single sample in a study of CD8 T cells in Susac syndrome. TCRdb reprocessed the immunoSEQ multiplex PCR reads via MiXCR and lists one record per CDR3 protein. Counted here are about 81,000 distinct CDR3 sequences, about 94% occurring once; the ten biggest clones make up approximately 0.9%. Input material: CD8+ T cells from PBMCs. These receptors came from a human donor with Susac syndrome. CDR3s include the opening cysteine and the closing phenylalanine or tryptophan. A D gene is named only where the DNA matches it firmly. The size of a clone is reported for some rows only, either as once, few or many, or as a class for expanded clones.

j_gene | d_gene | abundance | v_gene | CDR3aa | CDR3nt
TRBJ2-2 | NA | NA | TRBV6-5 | CATTGADGELFF | TGTGCCACCACCGGGGCTGACGGGGAGCTGTTTTTT
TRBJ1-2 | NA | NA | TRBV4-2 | CASSQEPGKGQAYGYTF | TGTGCCAGCAGCCAAGAACCAGGGAAGGGACAAGCCTATGGCTACACCTTC
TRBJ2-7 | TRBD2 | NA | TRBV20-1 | CSAVAGRSYEQYF | TGCAGTGCTGTAGCGGGACGCTCCTACGAGCAGTACTTC
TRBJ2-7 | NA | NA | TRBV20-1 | CSAVDLSAYEQYF | TGCAGTGCTGTGGATCTGTCGGCCTACGAGCAGTACTTC
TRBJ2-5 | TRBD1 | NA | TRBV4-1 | CASSQEFNRGETQYF | TGCGCCAGCAGCCAAGAATTTAACAGGGGAGAGACCCAGTACTTC
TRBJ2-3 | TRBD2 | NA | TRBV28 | CASSPPTSADTQYF | TGTGCCAGCAGCCCCCCCACTAGCGCAGATACGCAGTATTTT
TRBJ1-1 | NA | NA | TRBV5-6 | CASSLVTGWNTEAFF | TGTGCCAGCAGCTTAGTTACAGGGTGGAACACTGAAGCTTTCTTT
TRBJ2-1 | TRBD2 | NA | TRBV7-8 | CASSPLGTITNNEQFF | TGTGCCAGCAGCCCTCTGGGGACTATAACCAACAATGAGCAGTTCTTC
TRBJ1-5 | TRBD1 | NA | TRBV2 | CASSPGTDSNQPQHF | TGTGCCAGCAGTCCTGGGACAGATAGCAATCAGCCCCAGCATTTT
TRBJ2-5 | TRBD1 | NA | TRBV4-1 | CASSPGQGLEWWTQYF | TGCGCCAGCAGCCCAGGACAGGGTCTGGAATGGTGGACCCAGTACTTC
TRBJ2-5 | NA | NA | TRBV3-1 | CASSQLTGGAAQETQYF | TGTGCCAGCAGCCAATTAACGGGTGGAGCAGCCCAAGAGACCCAGTACTTC
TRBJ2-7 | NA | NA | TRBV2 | CASSETDRLPEQYF | TGTGCCAGCAGTGAGACGGACCGACTGCCCGAGCAGTACTTC
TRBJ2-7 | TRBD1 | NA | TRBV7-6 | CASSTRQGSSYEQYF | TGTGCCAGCAGCACTAGACAGGGGAGCTCCTACGAGCAGTACTTC
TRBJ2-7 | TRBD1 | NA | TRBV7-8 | CASSLVPGTGGDEQYF | TGTGCCAGCAGCTTAGTTCCCGGGACAGGGGGCGACGAGCAGTACTTC
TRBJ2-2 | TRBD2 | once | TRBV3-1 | CASSPGRGQGRSGELFF | TGTGCCAGCAGCCCCGGGAGGGGTCAGGGCAGGTCCGGGGAGCTGTTTTTT
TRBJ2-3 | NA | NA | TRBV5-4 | CASSLPGTDTQYF | TGTGCCAGCAGCTTACCAGGCACAGATACGCAGTATTTT
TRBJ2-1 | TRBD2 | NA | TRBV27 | CASSLELAGGQFF | TGTGCCAGCAGTTTAGAACTAGCGGGAGGTCAGTTCTTC
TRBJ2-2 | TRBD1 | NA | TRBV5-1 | CASSLQGAGGELFF | TGCGCCAGCAGCTTGCAGGGGGCCGGCGGGGAGCTGTTTTTT
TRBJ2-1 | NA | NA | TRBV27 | CASSLMDTRGGAEQFF | TGTGCCAGCAGTTTAATGGATACTAGGGGGGGTGCTGAGCAGTTCTTC
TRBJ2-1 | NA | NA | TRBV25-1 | CASSDRPGTYNEQFF | TGTGCCAGCAGTGATCGTCCAGGGACCTACAATGAGCAGTTCTTC
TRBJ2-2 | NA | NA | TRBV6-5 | CASSYSNYGELFF | TGTGCCAGCAGTTACTCGAATTACGGGGAGCTGTTTTTT
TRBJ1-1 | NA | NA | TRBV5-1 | CASSLVGANTEAFF | TGCGCCAGCAGCTTGGTAGGGGCGAACACTGAAGCTTTCTTT
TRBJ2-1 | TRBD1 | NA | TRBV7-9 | CASKNRGMDNEQFF | TGTGCCAGCAAGAACAGGGGAATGGATAATGAGCAGTTCTTC
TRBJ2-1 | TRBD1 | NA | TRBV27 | CASFGRGLSYNEQFF | TGTGCCAGCTTCGGTAGGGGGCTTTCCTACAATGAGCAGTTCTTC
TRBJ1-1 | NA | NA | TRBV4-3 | CASSQDGSVGTEAFF | TGCGCCAGCAGCCAAGATGGTTCAGTCGGCACTGAAGCTTTCTTT
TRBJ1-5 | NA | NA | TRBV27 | CASSLEGPSQPQHF | TGTGCCAGCAGTTTGGAAGGGCCCTCTCAGCCCCAGCATTTT
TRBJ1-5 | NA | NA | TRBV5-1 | CASSVSAASQPQHF | TGCGCCAGCAGCGTTAGTGCGGCGAGTCAGCCCCAGCATTTT
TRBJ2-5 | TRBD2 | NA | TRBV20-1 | CSLAGGQETQYF | TGCAGCTTAGCGGGAGGTCAAGAGACCCAGTACTTC
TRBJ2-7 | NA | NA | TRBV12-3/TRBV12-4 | CASSSGTFAEQYF | TGTGCCAGCAGTTCCGGGACTTTCGCCGAGCAGTACTTC
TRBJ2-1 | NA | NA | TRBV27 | CASLPTIGRYNEQFF | TGTGCCAGCCTTCCCACTATCGGTCGGTACAATGAGCAGTTCTTC
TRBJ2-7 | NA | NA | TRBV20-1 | CSARRPVLSYEQYF | TGCAGTGCTAGAAGGCCAGTCCTCTCCTACGAGCAGTACTTC
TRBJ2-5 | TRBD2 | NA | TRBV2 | CASSESEREEGETQYF | TGTGCCAGCAGTGAAAGTGAGCGGGAGGAAGGAGAGACCCAGTACTTC
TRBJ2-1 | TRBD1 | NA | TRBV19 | CASSGARDSYYNEQFF | TGTGCCAGTAGTGGGGCCCGGGACAGCTACTACAATGAGCAGTTCTTC
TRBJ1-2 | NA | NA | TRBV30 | CAWSEAVNYGYTF | TGTGCCTGGAGTGAGGCAGTAAACTATGGCTACACCTTC
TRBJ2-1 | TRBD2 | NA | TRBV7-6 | CASSSDYSGGNEQFF | TGTGCCAGCAGCTCCGACTATAGCGGGGGAAATGAGCAGTTCTTC
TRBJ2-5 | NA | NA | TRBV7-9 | CASRPTMSQETQYF | TGTGCCAGCAGACCTACTATGTCGCAAGAGACCCAGTACTTC
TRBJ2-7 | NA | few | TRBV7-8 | CASSLAGGGTYEQYF | TGTGCCAGCAGCTTAGCGGGGGGCGGAACCTACGAGCAGTACTTC
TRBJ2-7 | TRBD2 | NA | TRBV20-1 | CSARVGLAGGRYEQYF | TGCAGTGCTAGAGTTGGACTAGCGGGGGGGAGGTACGAGCAGTACTTC
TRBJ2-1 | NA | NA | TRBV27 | CASSLRDTYNEQFF | TGTGCCAGCAGTTTAAGGGACACCTACAATGAGCAGTTCTTC
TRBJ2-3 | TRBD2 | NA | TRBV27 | CASNLAGFLSDTQYF | TGTGCCAGCAACTTAGCGGGGTTCCTCTCAGATACGCAGTATTTT
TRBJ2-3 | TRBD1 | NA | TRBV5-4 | CASGTGRGDTQYF | TGTGCCAGCGGGACAGGGCGAGGGGATACGCAGTATTTT
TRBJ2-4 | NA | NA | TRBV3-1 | CASSQEGGSLAKNIQYF | TGTGCCAGCAGCCAAGAAGGTGGCAGTCTAGCCAAAAACATTCAGTACTTC
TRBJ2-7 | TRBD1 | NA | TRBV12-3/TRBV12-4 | CASSLLGTGVDEQYF | TGTGCCAGCAGTTTATTGGGGACAGGGGTGGACGAGCAGTACTTC
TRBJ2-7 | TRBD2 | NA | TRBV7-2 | CASSWSGTSAEQYF | TGTGCCAGCAGCTGGTCCGGGACTAGCGCCGAGCAGTACTTC
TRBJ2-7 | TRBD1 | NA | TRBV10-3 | CAISESGTGDREQYF | TGTGCCATCAGTGAGTCAGGGACAGGGGATCGCGAGCAGTACTTC
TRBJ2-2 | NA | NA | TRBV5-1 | CASSLLGNGGELFF | TGCGCCAGCAGCTTGTTGGGAAACGGCGGGGAGCTGTTTTTT
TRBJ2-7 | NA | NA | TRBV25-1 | CASSPSLGSSYEQYF | TGTGCCAGCAGTCCTTCTCTTGGGAGCTCCTACGAGCAGTACTTC
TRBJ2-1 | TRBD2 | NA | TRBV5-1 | CASSLGWAGGPYNEQFF | TGCGCCAGCAGCTTGGGTTGGGCGGGAGGTCCCTACAATGAGCAGTTCTTC
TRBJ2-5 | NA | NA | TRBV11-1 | CASSLVGGQETQYF | TGTGCCAGCAGCTTAGTGGGCGGACAAGAGACCCAGTACTTC
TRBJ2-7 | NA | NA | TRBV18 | CASSPLAFRDEQYF | TGTGCCAGCTCCCCTCTGGCCTTCAGGGACGAGCAGTACTTC
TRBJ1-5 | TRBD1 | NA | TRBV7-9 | CASSWDSRGPQHF | TGTGCCAGCAGCTGGGACAGCAGGGGTCCCCAGCATTTT
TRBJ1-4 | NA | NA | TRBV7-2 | CASSYGYEKLFF | TGTGCCAGCAGTTATGGTTATGAAAAACTGTTTTTT
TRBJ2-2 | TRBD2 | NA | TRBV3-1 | CASSTSGSGSTGELFF | TGTGCCAGCAGCACTAGCGGGAGTGGTAGCACCGGGGAGCTGTTTTTT
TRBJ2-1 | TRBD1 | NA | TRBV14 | CASSRTGTGDAWMDYNEQFF | TGTGCCAGCAGCCGAACCGGGACAGGGGACGCCTGGATGGACTACAATGAGCAGTTCTTC
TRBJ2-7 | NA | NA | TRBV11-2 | CASSPAGWGNEQYF | TGTGCCAGCAGCCCCGCCGGGTGGGGGAACGAGCAGTACTTC